This TCR beta chain was recorded in a study of metastatic and nonmetastatic thyroid tumors. None of the patients had undergone any treatment ahead of thyroid surgery. From the PCR reads, TCRdb re-called clones with MiXCR. The sample has 85,000 to 95,000 clones, around 14% seen once; the top ten hold around 3.3%. This clone was seen at least ten times. Germline V CDR1 and CDR2: SGHRS, YFSETQ. With 0 bases clipped from V and 8 bases from J, the junction kept 4 bases outside the gene matches. The CDR3 spans 16 residues. The sample consisted of blood. J is TRBJ2-1 and V is TRBV5-1; 14 nucleotides line up with TRBD2. This TCR came from a female donor with papillary thyroid cancer or a benign thyroid nodule (not recorded which). Some clones in this sample may be carry-over from other donors' samples. Written as DNA, the CDR3 is TGCGCCAGCAGCTTGGTGGGACTAGCGGGGGATCATGAGCAGTTCTTC. It specifies CASSLVGLAGDHEQFF. The full variable domain, in which reference TRBV5-1 and TRBJ2-1 provide the parts outside the CDR3, is KAGVTQTPRYLIKTRGQQVTLSCSPISGHRSVSWYQQTPGQGLQFLFEYFSETQRNKGNFPGRFSGRQFSNSRSEMNVSTLELGDSALYLCASSLVGLAGDHEQFFGPGTRLTVL.